The clone carrying this TCR beta chain was detected many times. Its antigen remains unknown. The sample belongs to a study of regulatory T cells in long-lasting Graves disease. Whole-study results and caveats: Possibly, accuracy suffered from the small sample size. Those with persistent disease had in common more public clonotypes (about 2,700) than new patients (approximately 890).

Library construction for TCR beta used iRepertoire HTBI primers and Arm-PCR of CDR3 regions. TCRdb redid the calling of the multiplex PCR reads with MiXCR, one entry per CDR3 protein. The table records fewer than 350,000 distinct CDR3 sequences, 15% to 20% of them present only once. The time point is: newly diagnosed GD, antithyroid drugs for less than 3 months. PBMCs provided the RNA from which the TCR library was made. Germline V gene sequence: CDR1 SQVTM, CDR2 ANQGSEA. Trimming removed 7 bases from V and 9 bases from J; junction bases left unmatched: 15. CDR3 length: 15 residues. The chain joins TRBV29-1 to TRBJ2-1; 10 bases align to TRBD2. The sample was peripheral blood mononuclear cells (PBMCs), taken at new diagnosis, from a patient treated with antithyroid drugs. The source is a female donor with Graves disease. DNA for the CDR3: TGCAGCGCCGAAAAGGGGAGCGGGAGGGGCTTTGAGCAGTTCTTC. It yields the protein CSAEKGSGRGFEQFF.